These T cell receptor beta chains were read from a single sample in a study of shared clonotypes between healthy human individuals. Clones were read by immunoSEQ multiplex PCR, and TCRdb kept only the in-frame ones, dropping some. The data show 2.3 million or so clones, 93% seen once. Sequenced input: naive CD4+ T cells from PBMCs. The receptors were gathered from a young man in good health. Some clones in this sample may be carry-over from other donors' samples. Both conserved end residues are part of each CDR3. Clone sizes are given selectively: once, few, many, or a class where the clone is expanded.

clone size: -; V gene: TRBV5-6; CDR3 protein: CASSTGQEAFF
clone size: -; V gene: TRBV28; CDR3 protein: CASRGYRGDQPQHF
clone size: once; V gene: TRBV6-5; CDR3 protein: CASRGLAWGGELFF
clone size: -; V gene: TRBV2; CDR3 protein: CASTRRGPNQPQHF
clone size: -; V gene: TRBV7-2; CDR3 protein: CASSPRATGGADTQYF
clone size: -; V gene: TRBV29-1; CDR3 protein: CSVGVSSYNEQFF
clone size: -; V gene: TRBV4-3; CDR3 protein: CASSQDYGKTAKNIQYF
clone size: few; V gene: TRBV2; CDR3 protein: CASSRQGSRVDTEAFF
clone size: -; V gene: TRBV2; CDR3 protein: CASRATGGSYEQYF
clone size: once; V gene: TRBV29-1; CDR3 protein: CSVEGSEGGYTF
clone size: -; V gene: TRBV27; CDR3 protein: CASSTGRTSTDTQYF
clone size: -; V gene: TRBV7-8; CDR3 protein: CASSFGPRSYEQYF
clone size: -; V gene: TRBV6-5; CDR3 protein: CASRVGGATYNEQFF
clone size: -; V gene: TRBV9; CDR3 protein: CASSVGRGQRHYEQYF
clone size: -; V gene: TRBV4-2; CDR3 protein: CASSQDRWGNTEAFF
clone size: -; V gene: TRBV7-2; CDR3 protein: CASSPSGAQGQPQHF
clone size: once; V gene: TRBV18; CDR3 protein: CASSPLRGGDTEAFF
clone size: -; V gene: TRBV5-8; CDR3 protein: CASSWTGETQYF
clone size: -; V gene: TRBV15; CDR3 protein: CATSRGTGTGGYTF
clone size: -; V gene: TRBV5-4; CDR3 protein: CASNPGLADTGELFF
clone size: -; V gene: TRBV6-4; CDR3 protein: CASSPSSGSPYNEQFF
clone size: -; V gene: TRBV28; CDR3 protein: CASSLGRAGGLPQHF
clone size: -; V gene: TRBV30; CDR3 protein: CAWRRDSNQPQHF
clone size: -; V gene: TRBV25-1; CDR3 protein: CASSEVGGSYNEQFF
clone size: few; V gene: TRBV5-1; CDR3 protein: CASSFSTGNTEAFF
clone size: -; V gene: TRBV7-9; CDR3 protein: CASSTGSIEGSPLHF
clone size: -; V gene: TRBV7-3; CDR3 protein: CASSLTSNYGYTF
clone size: -; V gene: TRBV5-4; CDR3 protein: CASKGAGSGSSYNEQFF
clone size: -; V gene: TRBV28; CDR3 protein: CATLGTGPYEQYF
clone size: -; V gene: TRBV6-1; CDR3 protein: CASTREVYEQYF
clone size: -; V gene: TRBV7-9; CDR3 protein: CASSRERAGANVLTF
clone size: -; V gene: TRBV9; CDR3 protein: CASSPPGGTSTNEQFF
clone size: -; V gene: TRBV9; CDR3 protein: CASSLAFLGNTDTQYF
clone size: -; V gene: TRBV28; CDR3 protein: CASSISGETQYF
clone size: -; V gene: TRBV6-6; CDR3 protein: CASRYRGRAFF
clone size: -; V gene: TRBV10-3; CDR3 protein: CAISATSSGELFF
clone size: -; V gene: TRBV6-1; CDR3 protein: CASSERQPYGYTF
clone size: once; V gene: TRBV18; CDR3 protein: CASSPMGLAAYNEQFF
clone size: -; V gene: TRBV11-3; CDR3 protein: CASSFGTRGRDTQYF
clone size: -; V gene: TRBV18; CDR3 protein: CASSPSVLASGSNEQFF
clone size: -; V gene: TRBV10-2; CDR3 protein: CASSEWSGGINEQFF
clone size: -; V gene: TRBV7-2; CDR3 protein: CASSLNRGQVDTQYF
clone size: -; V gene: TRBV5-1; CDR3 protein: CASREPLETQYF
clone size: -; V gene: TRBV25-1; CDR3 protein: CASRSYGNTGELFF
clone size: once; V gene: TRBV30; CDR3 protein: CAWSPGEPRQYF
clone size: -; V gene: TRBV2; CDR3 protein: CASSLGTANTEAFF
clone size: -; V gene: TRBV5-6; CDR3 protein: CASSLVGQVHYEQYF
clone size: once; V gene: TRBV5-4; CDR3 protein: CASSSRAFRDTQYF
clone size: once; V gene: TRBV7-3; CDR3 protein: CASSLMGGAPDTQYF